The 15 T cell receptor beta chains presented below share a single source sample, sequenced in a study of cytomegalovirus exposure and HLA in healthy donors (TCRdb year 2017). The receptor library was made with the immunoSEQ multiplex PCR assay. For the multiplex PCR, a mixture combining 60 forward primers for TCR Vbeta segments and 13 reverse primers for TCR Jbeta segments was used. TCRdb provides this immuneACCESS table in a form limited to in-frame rearrangements. Some clones are lacking; in checked studies, under half of them reflect an unresolved V gene, and why the rest are absent is not known. The sample table records about 200,000 clones; about 72% of these occur just once. Of the sample, over 3.5% is held by the ten largest clones. Material for sequencing was PBMCs. The source of these receptors is a male donor in good health and CMV-seronegative.

The chain has TRBV5-4 and TRBJ2-3; 8 positions match TRBD2. Trimming at V came to 4 bases and at J to 7 bases, leaving 17 bases not matched to a gene. In germline, CDR1 is SGHNT, CDR2 YYREEE (reference sequence). The CDR3 has 17 amino acids. The CDR3 nucleotides read TGTGCCAGCAGCCCCGGAGGGTTTAGCCGGGGGGGTTATACGCAGTATTTT. The encoded protein is CASSPGGFSRGGYTQYF.

CDR3 residues: CAISASYEQYF. CDR3 bases: TGTGCCATCAGTGCCTCGTACGAGCAGTACTTC. This rearrangement joins TRBV10-3 to TRBJ2-5; D unresolved. The DNA end lines up better with TRBJ2-7; the J call may be wrong. The CDR3 is 11 residues long. Germline V gene data show CDR1 as ENHRY and CDR2 as SYGVKD.

This rearrangement joins TRBV27 to TRBJ2-7; 7 bases align to TRBD1. This CDR3 comprises 17 residues. Germline V gives CDR1 MNHEY, CDR2 SMNVEV (reference sequence). V shed 0 bases and J 2 bases; nucleotides not matched to a gene: 10. The chain's CDR3 is CASSLSTGQAFTYEQYF. As DNA, the CDR3 is TGTGCCAGCAGTTTATCGACAGGACAGGCTTTCACCTACGAGCAGTACTTC.

The chain links TRBV7-9 to TRBJ2-3; D perhaps matches TRBD2 (6 bases). Trimming pared 5 bases from V and 1 base from J, leaving 16 bases between. From germline, CDR1 is SEHNR and CDR2 FQNEAQ (reference sequence). The CDR3 is 16 amino acids. CDR3 protein: CASSPSSQRGTDTQYF. The CDR3 nucleotides read TGTGCCAGCAGCCCTAGTTCGCAGCGGGGCACAGATACGCAGTATTTT.

This sequence joins TRBV18 and TRBJ2-7; 11 bases agree with TRBD2. CDR1 and CDR2 (germline): KGHSH, LQKENI. There are 14 residues in the CDR3. The V and J ends lost 3 bases and 2 bases, in that order; junction bases with no gene match: 0. CDR3 DNA sequence: TGTGCCAGCTCACCGGGACTAGCGGCCTACGAGCAGTACTTC. Translation: CASSPGLAAYEQYF.

The gene calls are TRBV15 and TRBJ2-1; the D gene is possibly TRBD2 (5 bases). CDR3 size: 17 residues. The V gene lost 1 base and the J gene lost 0 bases, with 13 bases spanning the gap. Looked up from germline, CDR1 is LNHNV and CDR2 is YYDKDF (reference sequence). The CDR3 loop is CATSRVASQSSYNEQFF. CDR3 DNA sequence: TGTGCCACCAGCAGAGTGGCTAGCCAGAGCTCCTACAATGAGCAGTTCTTC. The full variable domain, rest sourced from reference TRBV15 and TRBJ2-1, is DAMVIQNPRYQVTQFGKPVTLSCSQTLNHNVMYWYQQKSSQAPKLLFHYYDKDFNNEADTPDNFQSRRPNTSFCFLDIRSPGLGDTAMYLCATSRVASQSSYNEQFFGPGTRLTVL.

The chain joins TRBV5-1 to TRBJ2-2, with a weak D call TRBD1 (6 bases). Germline loops: CDR1 SGHRS, CDR2 YFSETQ. V was trimmed by 3 bases and J by 0 bases, leaving 18 bases between them. The CDR3 extends over 18 amino acids. CDR3 sequence reads: CASSWPEFEGANTGELFF. CDR3 bases: TGCGCCAGCAGCTGGCCCGAATTTGAGGGGGCGAACACCGGGGAGCTGTTTTTT.

V is TRBV5-1 and J is TRBJ2-5; D is perhaps TRBD2 (6 bases). There are 14 residues in the CDR3. Trimming left V 4 bases short and J 9 bases short, with 19 bases between. The V gene's germline CDR1 is SGHRS and CDR2 YFSETQ. The CDR3 nucleotides read TGCGCCAGCAGCCAACCCGTCGATAGGGAGGCCCAGTACTTC. Translation: CASSQPVDREAQYF. The variable domain in full, completed from reference TRBV5-1 and TRBJ2-5, reads KAGVTQTPRYLIKTRGQQVTLSCSPISGHRSVSWYQQTPGQGLQFLFEYFSETQRNKGNFPGRFSGRQFSNSRSEMNVSTLELGDSALYLCASSQPVDREAQYFGPGTRLLVL.

The chain combines TRBV6-5 with TRBJ2-3; 10 bases fit TRBD2. The CDR3 sequence is 15 residues long. Germline loops: CDR1 MNHEY, CDR2 SVGAGI. V lost 3 bases and J lost 2; bases outside the gene matches: 2. This CDR3 reads CASSYSGRSTDTQYF. CDR3 nucleotides: TGTGCCAGCAGTTATAGCGGGAGGTCCACAGATACGCAGTATTTT.

This clone was counted only a few times. The chain combines TRBV19 with TRBJ2-5; no definite D call. This CDR3 is 16 amino acids long. Germline V CDR1 and CDR2: LNHDA, SQIVND (reference sequence). V shed 3 bases and J shed 0 bases, with 14 bases lying between them. As DNA, the CDR3 is TGTGCCAGTAGTATGAATGGGCCATCGGACCAAGAGACCCAGTACTTC. Translating gives CASSMNGPSDQETQYF.

The rearrangement uses TRBV9 and TRBJ2-3; 9 bases line up with TRBD2. This CDR3 spans 17 amino acids. Trimming removed 0 bases from V and 0 bases from J; junction bases left unmatched: 5. Germline CDR1 is SGDLS and CDR2 is YYNGEE. This chain's CDR3 is CASSVGATSGSTDTQYF. CDR3 coding DNA: TGTGCCAGCAGCGTAGGGGCAACTAGCGGGAGCACAGATACGCAGTATTTT.

The chain joins TRBV13 to TRBJ1-6; TRBD1 matches at 11 bases. CDR1 and CDR2 (germline): PRHDT, FYEKMQ (reference sequence). CDR3 length: 16 residues. V was pared by 5 bases and J by 7 bases, with 7 bases of the junction left unmatched. CDR3 protein: CASSPDRGRRNSPLHF. In DNA, the CDR3 is TGTGCCAGCAGCCCGGACAGGGGGCGCCGGAATTCACCCCTCCACTTT. Full variable domain (rest looked up from reference TRBV13 and TRBJ1-6): AAGVIQSPRHLIKEKRETATLKCYPIPRHDTVYWYQQGPGQDPQFLISFYEKMQSDKGSIPDRFSAQQFSDYHSELNMSSLELGDSALYFCASSPDRGRRNSPLHFGNGTRLTVT.

This clone has only a few counts. The chain joins TRBV7-9 to TRBJ2-7; 7 nucleotides line up with TRBD2. V shed 0 bases, J shed 2 bases, and the junction held 4 bases outside the gene matches. Looked up from germline, CDR1 is SEHNR and CDR2 is FQNEAQ (reference sequence). This CDR3 has 15 residues. CDR3 residues: CASSLAAGVTYEQYF. As DNA, the CDR3 is TGTGCCAGCAGCTTAGCGGCGGGGGTGACCTACGAGCAGTACTTC.

This clone has a single count. The chain couples TRBV7-2 to TRBJ2-2, with 10 nucleotides matching TRBD2. The trim removed 5 bases at V and 4 bases at J, leaving 7 bases unmatched. Germline V gene data show CDR1 as SGHTA and CDR2 as FQGNSA. The CDR3 contains 16 residues. CDR3 sequence (DNA): TGTGCCAGCAGCCCGGCCCTAGCGGGAGCCACCGGGGAGCTGTTTTTT. This sequence encodes CASSPALAGATGELFF.

This chain links TRBV9 with TRBJ2-3; D is possibly TRBD2 (5 bases). CDR1 is SGDLS, CDR2 YYNGEE, per germline. The CDR3 contains 12 residues. V was shortened by 1 base and J by 6 bases, with 6 bases between the two germline ends. DNA for the CDR3: TGTGCCAGCAGCGTAAGAGGGGATACGCAGTATTTT. This sequence encodes CASSVRGDTQYF.